The T cell receptor beta chain under discussion was sequenced for a study of T-cell memory formation after mild COVID-19 (dated by TCRdb to the early 2020s). The study in broad terms: TCR sequence clusters from the two donors were largely donor specific. The cohort was made up of two young adult volunteers, one female and one male, who were previously healthy. T-cell clones expanding and contracting after mild COVID-19 in a couple of donors were tracked by longitudinal TCRalpha and TCRbeta repertoire sequencing. What the authors observed across the whole study: The detection of some responding clones in pre-infection memory suggests that pre-existing cross-reactive memory T cells joined the SARS-CoV-2 response. Only a couple of mild cases were covered in the study, and larger cohorts including severe cases with pre-infection samples were considered necessary. SARS-CoV-2 specificity was not confirmed for the second-wave clones peaking on day 37. Contracting CD4+ clones appeared mostly in the CM and EM memory subsets, whereas CD8+ clones were enriched in EMRA. From day 15 to 85, contracting clones showed balanced CD4/CD8 phenotypes, whereas a second wave of clones that expanded from day 15 to 37 leaned towards CD4+.

Sequenced on an Illumina NovaSeq 6000. TCRalpha and TCRbeta cDNA libraries were built by 5'RACE with constant-segment primers, adding sample barcodes and unique molecular identifiers. RNA was extracted from every sample with Trizol reagent. The libraries were amplified in two PCR steps, and the second step added a second sample barcode and Illumina TruSeq adapters. Sequencing of libraries was performed on an Illumina NovaSeq with 2 x 150 bp paired-end reads. Under the source paper's analysis protocol: The reads were demultiplexed and collapsed into UMI-guided consensus sequences using migec v1.2.7. Using mixcr v2.1.11, UMI consensuses were aligned to TRA and TRB V and J templates and then assembled into clonotypes. Expanded or contracted clonotypes were those called significant by both edgeR and NoisET, with noise models trained on biological replicates. edgeR calls used a false discovery rate-adjusted p below 0.01 and a log2 fold-change threshold of 1. As an exploratory analysis of dynamics, max-normalized trajectories of the 1000 most abundant clonotypes were examined with PCA combined with hierarchical clustering. Separately sequenced CD4+ and CD8+ repertoires were used to assign a CD4 or CD8 phenotype to each responding clone. TCRdb reprocessed the public reads (quality trimming at Q25 with fastp, clone calling with MiXCR) and kept in-frame beta chains. Each entry merges the rows of one CDR3 protein and shows their most common DNA and genes. TCRdb's processing, not the authors' own work, is the source of the V and J calls. Within this sample are about 210,000 distinct CDR3 sequences, with 10% of them counted one time only. The top ten clonotypes cover around 2.9% of the sample.

Including the terminal cysteine and phenylalanine, the CDR3 comprises 14 residues. CDR3 DNA is the only sequence kept; it has 42 bases, read in frame from the first base. Cut back by 2 bases and 0 bases, the V and J ends lie 7 bases apart. For CDR1 and CDR2, the germline V gene lists SGHRS and YFSETQ. PBMCs were isolated by Ficoll-Paque density gradient centrifugation. This clonotype was observed a few times. Its cognate antigen has yet to be identified. The input lacks base qualities; no much larger clone sits a single base away. The sequencing input was PBMCs or a T cell subset sorted from them (not recorded which). The source is a man between 18 and 35 years old who had mild COVID-19 (a few samples of this study predate the infection). The sample titles of this study are shuffled in the database, so cell type and time point are left out; the donor was told from shared clones. The rearranged segments are TRBV5-1 and TRBJ2-3; the D segment cannot be called with confidence. The bases read TGCGCCAGCAGCTTTGAACCGAGCACAGATACGCAGTATTTT. This encodes CASSFEPSTDTQYF.